The 9 T cell receptor beta chains given below trace back to one sample, sequenced in a study of blood T cell repertoires in COVID-19. Profiling relied on immunoSEQ multiplex PCR, and the TCRdb table lists in-frame clones only, not all of them. The sample consists of approximately 390,000 clones, almost 90% of them appearing once. Sequences were obtained from peripheral blood. The receptors come from a man younger than 35 with active or convalescent COVID-19.

The rearrangement links TRBV9 to TRBJ2-1; D may be TRBD2 (7 bases). Germline-derived CDR1 and CDR2 are SGDLS and YYNGEE. Trimming removed 4 bases from V and 4 bases from J, with 21 bases in between. This CDR3 is 17 amino acids long. The CDR3 protein is CASSLRAGAFRYNEQFF. The CDR3 bases are TGTGCCAGCAGCCTGCGTGCGGGGGCCTTTCGATACAATGAGCAGTTCTTC. The full variable domain, completed using reference TRBV9 and TRBJ2-1, is DSGVTQTPKHLITATGQRVTLRCSPRSGDLSVYWYQQSLDQGLQFLIQYYNGEERAKGNILERFSAQQFPDLHSELNLSSLELGDSALYFCASSLRAGAFRYNEQFFGPGTRLTVL.

This clone turned up a few times. V and J are TRBV4-2 and TRBJ1-2, with unresolved D. The CDR3 is 15 residues long. Germline values: CDR1 LGHNA, CDR2 YNFKEQ. Trimming cost V 3 bases and J 0 bases, with 11 bases left between them. The CDR3 DNA reads TGTGCCAGCAGCCACGACGGGGATACTAACTATGGCTACACCTTC. Its translation: CASSHDGDTNYGYTF.

J is TRBJ1-1 and V is TRBV2; 9 bases match TRBD1. Germline lookup yields CDR1 SNHLY and CDR2 FYNNEI. The V and J ends lost 7 bases and 5 bases, in that order; junction bases with no gene match: 8. The CDR3 extends over 14 amino acids. CDR3 sequence: CASTRQGGWTEAFF. The CDR3, as DNA: TGTGCCAGCACGAGACAGGGGGGATGGACTGAAGCTTTCTTT.

The chain joins TRBV25-1 to TRBJ2-7; 7 bases fit TRBD1. With 7 bases clipped from V and 4 bases from J, the junction kept 16 bases outside the gene matches. The CDR3 has 16 residues. Germline V lookup: CDR1 MGHDK, CDR2 SYGVNS. The CDR3 coding sequence is TGTGCCAGCACCGAGGAGAAGGCGACAGGGAAATACGAGCAGTACTTC. Amino acids: CASTEEKATGKYEQYF.

This chain connects TRBV7-2 to TRBJ1-5; TRBD1 is a possible D gene (6 bases). Germline CDR1 SGHTA, CDR2 FQGNSA. The ends were cut back, 5 bases at V and 4 bases at J, with 18 bases in the middle. The CDR3 is 16 amino acids. The CDR3 DNA sequence: TGTGCCAGCAGCCCACAAGGCAGGGGATGGAATCAGCCCCAGCATTTT. This sequence encodes CASSPQGRGWNQPQHF.

This sequence joins TRBV9 and TRBJ1-5, with D uncertain. Trimming pared 0 bases from V and 5 bases from J, leaving 6 bases between. The CDR3 runs 13 residues. The V gene's germline CDR1 is SGDLS and CDR2 YYNGEE. CDR3 in amino acids: CASSVGSYQPQHF. The CDR3 DNA reads as TGTGCCAGCAGCGTAGGTTCCTATCAGCCCCAGCATTTT.

This clone showed up just a few times. The rearrangement joins TRBV27 to TRBJ2-7, with TRBD1 matching 8 bases. The CDR3 runs to 15 residues. Germline V CDR1 and CDR2: MNHEY, SMNVEV (reference sequence). Trimming cost V 5 bases and J 5 bases; bases outside gene matches: 11. The CDR3, as DNA: TGTGCCAGCAGTATCGGGACAGGTCGAACCCACGAGCAGTACTTC. Its protein product is CASSIGTGRTHEQYF.

The V gene is TRBV28, the J gene TRBJ1-6, with TRBD1 matching 8 bases. This CDR3 is built from 14 residues. Trimming took 4 bases from V and 7 from J; bases not matched to a gene: 3. The germline V gene has CDR1 MDHEN and CDR2 SYDVKM. CDR3 coding DNA: TGTGCCAGCAGTTCGACAGGGGACAATTCACCCCTCCACTTT. Residues: CASSSTGDNSPLHF.

V and J are TRBV18 and TRBJ2-2, with 11 bases lining up with TRBD1. Germline-derived CDR1 and CDR2 are KGHSH and LQKENI. The trim removed 9 bases at V and 7 bases at J, leaving 16 bases unmatched. The CDR3 spans 17 residues. CDR3 sequence: CASPSTPDRGLIGELFF. The CDR3 DNA reads as TGTGCCAGTCCATCGACGCCGGACAGGGGGCTAATCGGGGAGCTGTTTTTT. Full variable domain (outside the CDR3, taken from reference TRBV18 and TRBJ2-2): NAGVMQNPRHLVRRRGQEARLRCSPMKGHSHVYWYRQLPEEGLKFMVYLQKENIIDESGMPKERFSAEFPKEGPSILRIQQVVRGDSAAYFCASPSTPDRGLIGELFFGEGSRLTVL.